This entry describes one T cell receptor beta chain. These data are taken from a study of blood T cell repertoires in COVID-19. The overall study: PBMCs, B-cell-depleted T cells, or T cells provided the cDNA or gDNA that made up the material.

Trimming shortened V by 3 bases and J by 9 bases, and 17 bases separated the two germline ends. There are 15 residues in the CDR3. Germline V lookup: CDR1 MNHNS, CDR2 SASEGT. The protocol was immunoSEQ multiplex PCR, while the TCRdb copy is restricted to in-frame clones and leaves out a portion. The sample holds about 280,000 clones; about four fifths are singletons and the top ten take roughly 5.3%. Participants were aged 18 to 89 years from 20 to 30 US areas. Contact with a PCR-confirmed or clinician-diagnosed COVID-19 case occurred within 2 weeks of entry. This clonotype was obtained from a man in his forties who had been exposed to COVID-19. Specimen: PBMCs or T cells enriched from blood (not recorded which). V gene TRBV6-1 combines with J gene TRBJ2-2; D may be TRBD1 (6 bases). This CDR3 reads CASSDGADSPRELFF. CDR3 nucleotides: TGTGCCAGCAGTGACGGCGCGGACAGTCCAAGGGAGCTGTTTTTT.